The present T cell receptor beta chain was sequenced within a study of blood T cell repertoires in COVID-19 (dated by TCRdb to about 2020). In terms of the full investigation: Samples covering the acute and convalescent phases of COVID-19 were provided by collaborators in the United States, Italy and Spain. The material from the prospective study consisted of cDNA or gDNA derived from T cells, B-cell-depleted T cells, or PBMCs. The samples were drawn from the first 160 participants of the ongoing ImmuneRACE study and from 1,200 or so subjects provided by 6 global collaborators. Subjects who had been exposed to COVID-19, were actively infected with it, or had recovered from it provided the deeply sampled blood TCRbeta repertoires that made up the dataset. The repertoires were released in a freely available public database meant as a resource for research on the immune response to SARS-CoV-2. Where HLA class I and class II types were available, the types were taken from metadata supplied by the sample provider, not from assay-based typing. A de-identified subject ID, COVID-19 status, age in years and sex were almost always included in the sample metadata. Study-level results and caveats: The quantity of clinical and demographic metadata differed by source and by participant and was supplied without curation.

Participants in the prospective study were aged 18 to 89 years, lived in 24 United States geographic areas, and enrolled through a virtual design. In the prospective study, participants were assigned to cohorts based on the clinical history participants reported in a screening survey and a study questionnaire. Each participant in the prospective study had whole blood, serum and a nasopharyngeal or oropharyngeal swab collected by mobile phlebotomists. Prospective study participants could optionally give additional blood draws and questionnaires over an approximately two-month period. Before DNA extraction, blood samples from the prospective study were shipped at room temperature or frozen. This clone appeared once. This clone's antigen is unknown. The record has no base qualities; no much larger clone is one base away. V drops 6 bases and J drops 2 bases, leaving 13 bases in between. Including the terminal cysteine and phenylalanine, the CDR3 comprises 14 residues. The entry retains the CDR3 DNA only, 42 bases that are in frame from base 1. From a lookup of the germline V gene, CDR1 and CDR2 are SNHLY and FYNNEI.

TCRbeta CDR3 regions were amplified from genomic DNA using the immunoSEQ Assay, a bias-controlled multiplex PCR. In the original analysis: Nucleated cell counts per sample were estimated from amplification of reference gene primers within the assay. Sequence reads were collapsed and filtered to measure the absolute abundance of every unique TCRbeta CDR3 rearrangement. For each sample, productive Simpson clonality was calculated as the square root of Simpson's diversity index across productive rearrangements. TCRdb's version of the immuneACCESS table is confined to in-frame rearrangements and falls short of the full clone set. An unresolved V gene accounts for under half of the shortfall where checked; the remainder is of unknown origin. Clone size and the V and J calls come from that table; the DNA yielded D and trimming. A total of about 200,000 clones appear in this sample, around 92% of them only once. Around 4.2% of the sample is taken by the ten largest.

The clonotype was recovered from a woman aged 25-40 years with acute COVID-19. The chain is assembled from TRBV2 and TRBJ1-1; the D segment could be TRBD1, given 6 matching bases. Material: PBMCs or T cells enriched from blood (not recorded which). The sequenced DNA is TGTGCCAGCAGCAGGCAGGGGACAAACACTGAAGCTTTCTTT. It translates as CASSRQGTNTEAFF.